The TCR beta chain under discussion was sequenced for a study of CD8 T cells in Susac syndrome. Random hexamers primed reverse transcription of about 0.45 to 1 ug RNA. TCRdb re-called the immunoSEQ multiplex PCR reads through MiXCR, storing one row per CDR3 protein. The sample carries roughly 100,000 distinct CDR3 sequences, roughly 94% recorded once. V lost 1 base to trimming and J lost 4 bases; unmatched junction nucleotides: 14. CDR3 length equals 18 residues. CDR1 and CDR2 from the germline V gene are SGHVS and FQNEAQ. The clonotype was recovered from a human donor with Susac syndrome. Material: CD4+ T cells from PBMCs. The chain uses TRBV7-8 and TRBJ2-3; 7 bases match TRBD2. CDR3 DNA: TGTGCCAGCAGCTTAGTGGAAAATAAATGGGGGGGGGCAGATACGCAGTATTTT. It translates to CASSLVENKWGGADTQYF.